Described below is a single T cell receptor beta chain sequence and its context. Repertoires were generated with immunoSEQ multiplex PCR, while TCRdb's copy carries only in-frame clones and drops some. The table includes roughly 250,000 clones, around 87% detected once. These data come from a study of blood T cell repertoires in COVID-19. Study information: From T cells, B-cell-depleted T cells, or PBMCs came the material, which was cDNA or gDNA.

In germline, CDR1 is SQVTM, CDR2 ANQGSEA. The CDR3 totals 15 residues. V shed 8 bases, J shed 7 bases, and the junction held 11 bases outside the gene matches. The sequencing input was PBMCs or T cells enriched from blood (not recorded which). The source of this sequence is a woman in her forties with acute COVID-19. The chain links TRBV29-1 to TRBJ2-1; 13 bases fit TRBD2. The CDR3 region is CSTPRELAGGNEQFF. CDR3 sequence (DNA): TGCAGCACACCAAGGGAACTAGCGGGAGGGAATGAGCAGTTCTTC.